The 28 T cell receptor beta chains listed next were all sequenced from one sample in a study of cytomegalovirus exposure and HLA in healthy donors. PCR employed 60 Vbeta and 13 Jbeta primers. Here immunoSEQ multiplex PCR was the method, and the copy in TCRdb shows in-frame clones only, minus some. Counted here are around 150,000 clones, less than 90% occurring once; the ten biggest clones make up around 4.1%. The specimen was PBMCs. Receptors originate from a man over 45 in good health and CMV-seropositive.

The chain combines TRBV28 with TRBJ1-2; possible D gene TRBD1, 6 bases. Trimming took off 3 bases at V and 6 bases at J, with 14 bases between the two ends. Germline V lookup: CDR1 MDHEN, CDR2 SYDVKM. This CDR3 region has 14 residues. The CDR3 spells CASSLGGAPDGYTF. In DNA form, the CDR3 reads TGTGCCAGCAGTTTGGGGGGGGCCCCGGATGGCTACACCTTC.

The V gene is TRBV6-1, the J gene TRBJ1-6; D is undetermined. Germline CDR1 is MNHNS and CDR2 is SASEGT. V lost 4 bases to trimming and J lost 4 bases, with 11 bases between them. This CDR3 has 15 amino acids. The CDR3 protein is CASSAYGGYNSPLHF. The CDR3 bases are TGTGCCAGCAGTGCCTATGGCGGGTATAATTCACCCCTCCACTTT.

This chain uses TRBV18 with TRBJ2-5; the D is unclear. CDR1 is KGHSH and CDR2 is LQKENI in the germline V gene. This CDR3 is 13 amino acids long. V was shortened by 1 base and J by 5 bases, with 8 bases between the two germline ends. CDR3 sequence: CASSPLLEETQYF. CDR3 sequence (DNA): TGTGCCAGCTCACCACTTCTTGAGGAGACCCAGTACTTC.

This sequence joins TRBV18 and TRBJ2-3; possible D gene TRBD1, 6 bases. With 6 bases removed from V and 7 bases from J, the gap between germline ends came to 14 bases. Germline lookup yields CDR1 KGHSH and CDR2 LQKENI. This CDR3 is 13 amino acids long. CDR3 nucleotide sequence: TGTGCCAGCTCCCCCCCTACAGGGAATACGCAGTATTTT. Its translation: CASSPPTGNTQYF.

The chain is built from TRBV7-2 and TRBJ2-6, with D uncertain. Trimming removed 8 bases at V and 1 base at J, with 9 bases between. The V gene's germline CDR1 is SGHTA and CDR2 FQGNSA. There are 14 residues in the CDR3. CDR3 region: CASGFRSGANVLTF. CDR3 in DNA: TGTGCCAGCGGATTCAGGTCTGGGGCCAACGTCCTGACTTTC.

In regard to this clone: Distinct nucleotide sequences in the sample also encode this CDR3. This chain joins TRBV6-5 and TRBJ1-5; 10 bases line up with TRBD1. Trimming cost V 2 bases and J 5 bases; bases outside gene matches: 0. The germline V gene encodes CDR1 MNHEY and CDR2 SVGAGI. The CDR3 runs to 14 residues. Written as DNA, the CDR3 is TGTGCCAGCAGTTACGGGACAGGGGATCAGCCCCAGCATTTT. This codes for CASSYGTGDQPQHF.

This sequence joins TRBV28 and TRBJ2-1, with a weak D call TRBD2 (5 bases). Per germline, CDR1 MDHEN and CDR2 SYDVKM. V lost 8 bases and J lost 0, with 17 bases in between. CDR3 size: 16 residues. The CDR3 sequence is CASRSVEESSYNEQFF. The CDR3, as DNA: TGTGCCAGCCGCTCCGTGGAGGAGAGCTCCTACAATGAGCAGTTCTTC.

The chain links TRBV7-3 to TRBJ2-3; the match to TRBD2 covers 9 bases. This CDR3 has 20 residues. Germline V lookup: CDR1 SGHTA, CDR2 FQGTGA. V lost 4 bases to trimming and J lost 5 bases; unmatched junction nucleotides: 22. The CDR3 loop is CASSSPVRASVAGEEDTQYF. DNA of the CDR3: TGTGCCAGCAGCTCTCCCGTCCGCGCGTCGGTAGCGGGAGAGGAAGATACGCAGTATTTT.

The V call is TRBV6-4, the J call TRBJ2-1; 7 bases are shared with TRBD2. The CDR3 runs to 13 residues. Germline V CDR1 and CDR2: MRHNA, SNTAGT. The junction had 7 bases not matched to a gene; V was cut back by 2 bases and J by 12 bases. CDR3 nucleotides: TGTGCCAGCAGTGACGGTGAGGGGAGGGGGCAGTTCTTC. Translated: CASSDGEGRGQFF.

The V and J genes are TRBV7-9 and TRBJ1-6; 8 bases are a match to TRBD1. The CDR3 is 14 amino acids. The germline V gene has CDR1 SEHNR and CDR2 FQNEAQ (reference sequence). V was clipped by 4 bases and J by 8 bases; unmatched bases: 4. The CDR3 protein is CASSSGQGDSPLHF. CDR3 sequence (DNA): TGTGCCAGCAGCTCCGGACAGGGTGATTCACCCCTCCACTTT.

The V gene is TRBV6-5, the J gene TRBJ1-2; D not resolved. The CDR3 extends over 15 amino acids. V was trimmed by 2 bases and J by 1 base, leaving 11 bases between them. Germline V gene data show CDR1 as MNHEY and CDR2 as SVGAGI. CDR3 nucleotide sequence: TGTGCCAGCAGTTACGGCGGGGATCTTAACTATGGCTACACCTTC. It translates to CASSYGGDLNYGYTF.

The chain joins TRBV27 to TRBJ1-1; 7 bases agree with TRBD1. V was clipped by 6 bases and J by 11 bases; unmatched bases: 9. The CDR3 spans 12 residues. Germline V CDR1 and CDR2: MNHEY, SMNVEV (reference sequence). The DNA for the CDR3 is TGTGCCAGCAGCCCAAGACAGGGCTGGGCTTTCTTT. It translates to CASSPRQGWAFF.

The chain links TRBV9 to TRBJ2-3, with 8 positions matching TRBD2. Germline trimming cut 4 bases from V and 1 base from J; bases unmatched to any gene: 5. CDR1 SGDLS and CDR2 YYNGEE come from the germline V gene. The CDR3 is made up of 15 amino acids. CDR3 amino acids: CASSSLLAGTDTQYF. As DNA, the CDR3 is TGTGCCAGCAGCTCCTTACTAGCGGGCACAGATACGCAGTATTTT.

The gene calls are TRBV27 and TRBJ2-5; maybe TRBD2 (5 bases). CDR1 is MNHEY, CDR2 SMNVEV, per germline (reference sequence). The V end lost 2 bases, the J end lost 6 bases, and 7 bases lay between the germline ends. CDR3 length: 12 residues. The CDR3 DNA reads TGTGCCAGCAGTTTAGGAGGACAGACCCAGTACTTC. It codes for CASSLGGQTQYF.

This chain uses TRBV14 with TRBJ2-1, with TRBD1 as a possible D gene (6 bases). Trimming took off 3 bases at V and 9 bases at J, with 6 bases between the two ends. Germline assignment: CDR1 SGHDN and CDR2 FVKESK. This CDR3 comprises 11 residues. The CDR3 is CASSQGAEQFF. DNA of the CDR3: TGTGCCAGCAGCCAGGGGGCTGAGCAGTTCTTC.

In DNA form, the CDR3 reads TGTGCCAGCAGTTACACGGGGGGGGCGAACACCGGGGAGCTGTTTTTT. Its translation is CASSYTGGANTGELFF. This sequence joins TRBV6-6 and TRBJ2-2; 8 bases map to TRBD2. Per the germline V gene, CDR1 is MNHNY and CDR2 is SVGAGI (reference sequence). This CDR3 comprises 16 residues. The trim removed 2 bases at V and 0 bases at J, leaving 2 bases unmatched.

The chain has TRBV29-1 and TRBJ2-5; possible D gene TRBD1, 6 bases. The germline V gene has CDR1 SQVTM and CDR2 ANQGSEA. This CDR3 comprises 17 residues. V shed 0 bases and J shed 5 bases, with 22 bases lying between them. The CDR3 reads CSVEDPNRDTLGETQYF. In DNA, the CDR3 is TGCAGCGTTGAAGATCCGAATCGGGACACCCTCGGGGAGACCCAGTACTTC.

The chain joins TRBV7-9 to TRBJ1-1; D may be TRBD1 (6 bases). This CDR3 contains 15 residues. V lost 5 bases, J lost 5 bases, and 18 bases lay in between. Germline V gene sequence: CDR1 SEHNR, CDR2 FQNEAQ (reference sequence). The CDR3 bases are TGTGCCAGCAGCCTCGATTTGGGGGCAAGAACTGAAGCTTTCTTT. Its translation: CASSLDLGARTEAFF.

This clone appeared a few times. V and J are TRBV27 and TRBJ2-1, with D maybe TRBD2 (6 bases). The CDR3 is made up of 13 amino acids. The ends were cut back, 6 bases at V and 2 bases at J, with 8 bases in the middle. Germline values: CDR1 MNHEY, CDR2 SMNVEV (reference sequence). DNA for the CDR3: TGTGCCAGCAGCGGGAGTCCCTACAATGAGCAGTTCTTC. Protein: CASSGSPYNEQFF.

The chain has TRBV30 and TRBJ1-6, with a tentative D call TRBD1 (6 bases). The CDR3 is 17 residues long. CDR1 and CDR2 (germline): GTSNPN, SVGIG (reference sequence). V shed 3 bases and J shed 0 bases, with 15 bases lying between them. CDR3 sequence (DNA): TGTGCCTGGAGAATACAGGGATCGAGCTCCTATAATTCACCCCTCCACTTT. Translating gives CAWRIQGSSSYNSPLHF. Full variable domain (missing parts from reference TRBV30 and TRBJ1-6): SQTIHQWPATLVQPVGSPLSLECTVEGTSNPNLYWYRQAAGRGLQLLFYSVGIGQISSEVPQNLSASRPQDRQFILSSKKLLLSDSGFYLCAWRIQGSSSYNSPLHFGNGTRLTVT.

The chain uses TRBV28 and TRBJ1-5; TRBD1 matches 12 bases. Germline V gives CDR1 MDHEN, CDR2 SYDVKM. V shed 6 bases and J 4 bases; nucleotides not matched to a gene: 10. This CDR3 contains 17 residues. The chain's CDR3 is CASRRDRGLRRNQPQHF. The DNA of the CDR3 is TGTGCCAGCAGACGGGACAGGGGGCTGCGTAGGAATCAGCCCCAGCATTTT.

The rearrangement joins TRBV7-9 to TRBJ2-5; TRBD1 matches 8 bases. The J call may be wrong; the DNA end is better matched by TRBJ2-7. Per germline, CDR1 SEHNR and CDR2 FQNEAQ (reference sequence). The CDR3 spans 14 residues. In DNA form, the CDR3 reads TGTGCCAGCAGCATAGGGACAGGACGAAACGAGCAGTACTTC. Encoded protein: CASSIGTGRNEQYF.

The rearrangement links TRBV13 to TRBJ2-4, with D unclear. Germline V gene lookup returns CDR1 PRHDT and CDR2 FYEKMQ (reference sequence). The V gene lost 5 bases and the J gene lost 0 bases, with 5 bases spanning the gap. There are 13 residues in the CDR3. CDR3 region: CASSPLAKNIQYF. In DNA form, the CDR3 reads TGTGCCAGCAGCCCTCTAGCCAAAAACATTCAGTACTTC.

This chain joins TRBV15 and TRBJ1-5; 7 nucleotides line up with TRBD1. The length of the CDR3 is 15 residues. V shed 6 bases and J 0 bases; nucleotides not matched to a gene: 5. Germline assignment: CDR1 LNHNV and CDR2 YYDKDF (reference sequence). CDR3 nucleotides: TGTGCCACCAGTCCGGGACAGCATAGCAATCAGCCCCAGCATTTT. Translating it yields CATSPGQHSNQPQHF.

The chain carries TRBV6-5 and TRBJ2-5; 10 bases map to TRBD1. The J segment lost 4 bases and the V segment lost 0 bases, leaving 2 bases of the junction unmatched. The germline gives CDR1 MNHEY, CDR2 SVGAGI. The CDR3 spans 15 residues. CDR3 residues: CASSYSRDRGETQYF. Written as DNA, the CDR3 is TGTGCCAGCAGTTACTCCCGGGACAGGGGAGAGACCCAGTACTTC.

This CDR3 reads CASNRGLAPYNEQFF. The CDR3 bases are TGTGCCAGCAACCGAGGACTAGCGCCCTACAATGAGCAGTTCTTC. The chain has TRBV6-5 and TRBJ2-1; 9 positions agree with TRBD2. Trimming at V came to 7 bases and at J to 2 bases, leaving 6 bases not matched to a gene. The CDR3 runs 15 residues. Germline V CDR1 and CDR2: MNHEY, SVGAGI.

The chain employs TRBV12-2 and TRBJ2-5; the listed D gene, TRBD2, was not tested against the DNA. TRBV12-2 is assigned pseudogene status. The CDR3 contains 15 residues. CDR3 amino acids: CASRFHSVTEETQYF. The CDR3 DNA reads as TGTGCAAGTCGCTTTCATAGCGTGACCGAGGAGACCCAGTACTTC.

CDR3 sequence (DNA): TGTGCCAGCAGCCCCCTTCCAGGCACGTCCTACGAGCAGTACTTC. This encodes CASSPLPGTSYEQYF. The rearrangement links TRBV7-3 to TRBJ2-7; no clear D gene. Germline-derived CDR1 and CDR2 are SGHTA and FQGTGA. With 5 bases removed from V and 1 base from J, the gap between germline ends came to 15 bases. The CDR3 is 15 amino acids. Filled out from reference TRBV7-3 and TRBJ2-7, the complete variable domain reads GAGVSQTPSNKVTEKGKYVELRCDPISGHTALYWYRQSLGQGPEFLIYFQGTGAADDSGLPNDRFFAVRPEGSVSTLKIQRTERGDSAVYLCASSPLPGTSYEQYFGPGTRLTVT.